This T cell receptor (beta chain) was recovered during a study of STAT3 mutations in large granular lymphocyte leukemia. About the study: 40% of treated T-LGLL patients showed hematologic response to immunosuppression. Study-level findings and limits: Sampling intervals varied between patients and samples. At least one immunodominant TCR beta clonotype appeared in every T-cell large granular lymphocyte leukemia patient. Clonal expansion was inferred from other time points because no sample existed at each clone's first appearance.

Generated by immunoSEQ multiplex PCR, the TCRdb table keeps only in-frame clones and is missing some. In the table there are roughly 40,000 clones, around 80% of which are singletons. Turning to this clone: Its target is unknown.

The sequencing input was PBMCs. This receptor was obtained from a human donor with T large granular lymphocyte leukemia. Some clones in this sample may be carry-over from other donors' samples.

This chain's CDR3 is CASSLFASNYGYTF. In DNA, the CDR3 is TGTGCCAGCAGTTTATTTGCAAGCAACTATGGCTACACCTTC. V gene TRBV28 combines with J gene TRBJ1-2; D unclear. The ends were cut back, 1 base at V and 2 bases at J, with 8 bases in the middle. Looked up from germline, CDR1 is MDHEN and CDR2 is SYDVKM. This CDR3 comprises 14 residues.